The source of this T cell receptor (beta chain) is a study of T cells in Graves' hyperthyroidism and ophthalmopathy. Amplified regions were TCR beta CDR3 sequences from RNA transcripts. HTBI primers were the set used in a first-round RT-PCR of the TCR CDR3. From the multiplex PCR reads, TCRdb called clonotypes with MiXCR, one entry per CDR3 protein. The sample includes about 600,000 distinct CDR3 sequences, approximately 14% of them seen just once. Looked up from germline, CDR1 is SGDLS and CDR2 is YYNGEE. The CDR3 spans 12 residues. The V segment lost 4 bases and the J segment 8 bases; nucleotides outside the gene matches: 5.

The TCR sequence derives from a young woman with Graves' ophthalmopathy. This chain links TRBV9 with TRBJ2-7; 8 bases are a match to TRBD1. The sequenced material came from blood. CDR3 DNA sequence: TGTGCCAGCAGCTTGACAGGGGATCAGCAGTACTTC. Protein: CASSLTGDQQYF.